The 9 T cell receptor beta chains given below trace back to one sample, sequenced in a study of blood T cell repertoires in COVID-19. Using immunoSEQ multiplex PCR, the repertoire was profiled, and TCRdb retains in-frame clones only, with some absent. The table has about 180,000 clones, approximately 84% seen once. Sequenced input: PBMCs or T cells enriched from blood (not recorded which). The receptors were sampled from a human donor with acute COVID-19. The donor label of this sample is uncertain.

The chain couples TRBV24-1 to TRBJ2-3, with D possibly being TRBD1 (6 bases). There are 14 residues in the CDR3. The ends were cut back, 4 bases at V and 3 bases at J, with 10 bases in the middle. Germline V gives CDR1 KGHDR, CDR2 SFDVKD. CDR3 protein: CATSEVQGTDTQYF. The CDR3 coding sequence is TGTGCCACCAGTGAAGTACAGGGTACAGATACGCAGTATTTT.

This sequence joins TRBV6-1 and TRBJ1-1, with a tentative D call TRBD1 (5 bases). V gave up 2 bases and J gave up 5 bases, with 15 bases separating them. CDR3 length: 15 amino acids. The germline CDR1 and CDR2 sequences are MNHNS and SASEGT. Written as DNA, the CDR3 is TGTGCCAGCAGTGAATTTTGGGTGGGGGGAACTGAAGCTTTCTTT. Protein sequence: CASSEFWVGGTEAFF.

This chain joins TRBV6-4 and TRBJ2-1; D might be TRBD1 (6 bases). Germline CDR1 reads MRHNA; CDR2 reads SNTAGT. Trimming took off 6 bases at V and 0 bases at J, with 12 bases between the two ends. CDR3 length: 15 amino acids. The CDR3 loop reads CASSVDRTSYNEQFF. In nucleotides, the CDR3 is TGTGCCAGCAGCGTCGACAGGACCTCCTACAATGAGCAGTTCTTC.

Here the CDR3 reads CASSIDREREAFF. The CDR3 DNA is TGCGCCAGCAGCATAGACAGGGAGAGAGAAGCTTTCTTT. The chain recombines TRBV5-1 with TRBJ1-1, with TRBD1 matching over 7 bases. Trimming cost V 4 bases and J 8 bases; bases outside gene matches: 8. This CDR3 has 13 residues. Germline V gene sequence: CDR1 SGHRS, CDR2 YFSETQ.

The genes are TRBV6-5 and TRBJ1-2; D gene unclear. The ends were cut back, 2 bases at V and 7 bases at J, with 14 bases in the middle. The CDR3 spans 14 residues. CDR1 and CDR2 from the germline V gene are MNHEY and SVGAGI. CDR3: CASSYQAARGGYTF. The DNA for the CDR3 is TGTGCCAGCAGTTACCAGGCGGCGCGGGGTGGCTACACCTTC.

As to this clone: A junction end diverges from the germline sequence, so it may reflect a read error. V gene TRBV19 combines with J gene TRBJ1-5, with TRBD1 identical over 9 bases. The CDR3 has 17 residues. The germline gives CDR1 LNHDA, CDR2 SQIVND (reference sequence). CDR3 region: CASSMRDRVYSNQPQHF. The CDR3 DNA reads TGTGCCAGCAGTATGCGGGACAGGGTTTATAGCAATCAGCCCCAGCATTTT.

V gene TRBV19 combines with J gene TRBJ2-7, with 11 bases matching TRBD1. The CDR3 is made up of 15 amino acids. From germline, CDR1 is LNHDA and CDR2 SQIVND (reference sequence). The V segment lost 8 bases and the J segment 2 bases; nucleotides outside the gene matches: 8. CDR3 in DNA: TGTGCCAGTGGAAACGGACAGGGGGCGACCTACGAGCAGTACTTC. Its translation: CASGNGQGATYEQYF.

V and J are TRBV6-1 and TRBJ1-6; D is undetermined. Trimming cost V 0 bases and J 7 bases, with 16 bases left between them. Germline V lookup: CDR1 MNHNS, CDR2 SASEGT. The CDR3 is 17 residues long. This CDR3 reads CASSEALRRTINSPLHF. DNA for the CDR3: TGTGCCAGCAGTGAAGCGCTCCGACGGACTATAAATTCACCCCTCCACTTT.

This clone has just one count. This sequence joins TRBV9 and TRBJ2-1, with a tentative D call TRBD2 (5 bases). This CDR3 comprises 16 residues. Germline V gene data show CDR1 as SGDLS and CDR2 as YYNGEE. V was shortened by 4 bases and J by 2 bases, with 16 bases between the two germline ends. The CDR3 here is CASSPPSPGTYNEQFF. In DNA, the CDR3 is TGTGCCAGCAGCCCACCAAGTCCGGGGACCTACAATGAGCAGTTCTTC.